This T cell receptor beta chain was sequenced in a study of T cell repertoires in cytomegalovirus infection. As regards this clonotype: Its antigen remains unidentified.

This CDR3 has 14 amino acids. Looked up from germline, CDR1 is MNHNS and CDR2 is SASEGT. V lost 3 bases, J lost 3 bases, and 11 bases lay in between. TCRdb reanalysed the reads using MiXCR and keeps one entry per CDR3 protein. Counted here are around 750,000 distinct CDR3 sequences, 32% occurring once; the ten biggest clones make up over 10%. The gene calls are TRBV6-1 and TRBJ1-1, with a possible D match to TRBD1 (5 bases). Here the sequenced sample was cultured CD8+ T cells from PBMCs, taken from culture after CMV antigen stimulation. This receptor was obtained from a human donor in good health (CMV status not recorded). Some clones in this sample may be carry-over from other donors' samples. This CDR3 reads CASSDGIGDTEAFF. The CDR3 DNA is TGTGCCAGCAGTGATGGTATAGGGGACACTGAAGCTTTCTTT.